This entry lists 17 T cell receptor beta chains sequenced from one sample in a study of type 1 and type 2 diabetes patients. Genomic DNA was the PCR template. The TCR beta CDR3 region was amplified using 30 forward and 13 reverse primers. Each CDR3 protein is one row after TCRdb ran MiXCR on the multiplex PCR reads. This sample yields fewer than 350,000 distinct CDR3 sequences, of which roughly 50% are seen a single time; approximately 13% belongs to the top ten. Material: peripheral blood mononuclear cells (PBMCs). Receptors were obtained from a young man with type 2 diabetes.

The rearrangement links TRBV7-2 to TRBJ2-7, with 11 bases that match TRBD2. V lost 1 base, J lost 9 bases, and 11 bases stayed unmatched. There are 16 residues in the CDR3. Per the germline V gene, CDR1 is SGHTA and CDR2 is FQGNSA. The CDR3 spells CASSLDAALAGAVQYF. The CDR3 region has the DNA TGTGCCAGCAGCTTAGATGCAGCACTAGCGGGGGCAGTGCAGTACTTC.

V is TRBV14 and J is TRBJ2-7; TRBD2 agrees at 12 bases. The J call is doubtful: the DNA matches TRBJ2-1 better. CDR1 and CDR2 from the germline V gene are SGHDN and FVKESK. The CDR3 is 15 residues long. The CDR3 spells CASSPGLAGILEQFF. Here the CDR3 DNA reads TGTGCCAGCAGCCCCGGACTAGCGGGAATATTGGAGCAGTTCTTC.

The rearrangement uses TRBV18 and TRBJ1-1, with 8 bases lining up with TRBD1. After removal of 2 bases from V and 4 bases from J, the junction contained 6 bases not matched to a gene. Germline CDR1 reads KGHSH; CDR2 reads LQKENI. This CDR3 spans 15 amino acids. The CDR3 region is CASSPKGQGITEAFF. Written as DNA, the CDR3 is TGTGCCAGCTCACCAAAAGGACAGGGTATCACTGAAGCTTTCTTT. The full variable domain, with the rest looked up from reference TRBV18 and TRBJ1-1, is NAGVMQNPRHLVRRRGQEARLRCSPMKGHSHVYWYRQLPEEGLKFMVYLQKENIIDESGMPKERFSAEFPKEGPSILRIQQVVRGDSAAYFCASSPKGQGITEAFFGQGTRLTVV.

This clonotype turned up a few times. This CDR3 reads CASSLMPSGRGGTDTQYF. The CDR3 DNA reads as TGTGCCAGCAGCTTAATGCCTAGCGGGAGAGGGGGCACAGATACGCAGTATTTT. The V call is TRBV7-3, the J call TRBJ2-3, with 10 bases matching TRBD2. CDR3 length equals 18 residues. Germline V gene sequence: CDR1 SGHTA, CDR2 FQGTGA. Trimming at V came to 1 base and at J to 1 base, leaving 8 bases not matched to a gene.

This chain uses TRBV7-2 with TRBJ2-2; D possibly corresponds to TRBD2 (6 bases). Germline loops: CDR1 SGHTA, CDR2 FQGNSA. The V and J ends lost 0 bases and 0 bases respectively, with 8 bases between them. This CDR3 region has 16 residues. In DNA, the CDR3 is TGTGCCAGCAGCTTAGCGGGACTTCCGAACACCGGGGAGCTGTTTTTT. Translation: CASSLAGLPNTGELFF.

This clonotype has at least ten counts. CDR3: CASLLNTEAFF. DNA for the CDR3: TGTGCCAGCCTCTTGAACACTGAAGCTTTCTTT. V usage is TRBV19 and J usage is TRBJ1-1; D is unresolved. Germline V gene lookup returns CDR1 LNHDA and CDR2 SQIVND (reference sequence). The germline V and J ends were trimmed by 9 bases and 0 bases, with 5 bases remaining between them. The CDR3 sequence is 11 residues long.

At least ten counts were recorded for this clonotype. J is TRBJ1-6 and V is TRBV30, with D hard to call. CDR3 length: 13 residues. V lost 5 bases and J 8 bases, leaving 13 bases between the germline ends. Germline CDR1 and CDR2: GTSNPN and SVGIG (reference sequence). DNA for the CDR3: TGTGCCTGGCGGAACCATGACTATTCACCCCTCCACTTT. Translation gives CAWRNHDYSPLHF.

The V gene is TRBV7-9, the J gene TRBJ2-6; 7 nucleotides match TRBD1. Looked up from germline, CDR1 is SEHNR and CDR2 is FQNEAQ (reference sequence). This CDR3 is 18 amino acids long. Trimming at V came to 2 bases and at J to 0 bases, leaving 7 bases not matched to a gene. The CDR3 region has the DNA TGTGCCAGCAGCTTAAAGACAGGGCCAGGCTCTGGGGCCAACGTCCTGACTTTC. Its translation is CASSLKTGPGSGANVLTF.

This clonotype is a singleton in its sample. A much larger clone differs from this one at a single base, so this may be a read error. V is TRBV2 and J is TRBJ2-7; 9 nucleotides line up with TRBD2. CDR1 is SNHLY, CDR2 FYNNEI, per germline. This CDR3 spans 19 amino acids. Unmatched junction bases numbered 16, after V lost 0 bases and J lost 4 bases. CDR3 nucleotide sequence: TGTGCCAGCAGTGAAGCCGGCCTAGCGGGAAGCGTCTATGGATACGAGCAGTACTTC. Protein sequence: CASSEAGLAGSVYGYEQYF.

This clonotype was counted between two and nine times. The chain is built from TRBV7-2 and TRBJ1-4; 8 nucleotides agree with TRBD1. Germline V gene sequence: CDR1 SGHTA, CDR2 FQGNSA. The CDR3 length is 14 residues. V was pared by 6 bases and J by 6 bases, with 6 bases of the junction left unmatched. The CDR3 loop reads CASSRDRGYEKLFF. The DNA of the CDR3 is TGTGCCAGCAGTCGCGACAGGGGTTATGAAAAACTGTTTTTT.

The V and J genes are TRBV7-3 and TRBJ2-1, with D perhaps given as TRBD1 or TRBD2 (6 bases each). Trimming removed 7 bases from V and 11 bases from J, with 18 bases in between. This CDR3 has 13 amino acids. Germline V gives CDR1 SGHTA, CDR2 FQGTGA. The CDR3 DNA is TGTGCCAGCACCCTACGAGGGGGGCTGCAGCAGTTCTTC. This gives the protein CASTLRGGLQQFF.

Points on this clonotype: This CDR3 fails to terminate in the conserved phenylalanine or tryptophan, so it likely reflects a read error. The V call is TRBV5-1, the J call TRBJ2-2; the D gene is possibly TRBD2 (5 bases). Germline V gene sequence: CDR1 SGHRS, CDR2 YFSETQ. Trimming left V 4 bases short and J 5 bases short, with 15 bases between. This CDR3 has 15 residues. CDR3 protein: CASSTWAGGTGELFS. DNA of the CDR3: TGCGCCAGCAGCACCTGGGCAGGAGGAACCGGGGAGCTGTTTTCT.

This clonotype was detected a few times. The rearrangement links TRBV7-3 to TRBJ2-5; D is uncertain. The CDR3 runs 13 residues. CDR1 is SGHTA, CDR2 FQGTGA, per germline. Between the trimmed V and J ends, which lost 3 bases and 5 bases, there was a span of 10 bases. The CDR3 here is CASSFGLGETQYF. The CDR3 DNA reads TGTGCCAGCAGCTTTGGGTTGGGGGAGACCCAGTACTTC.

This clonotype was seen only a few times. An end of the junction differs from the germline gene, which may be a read error. The genes are TRBV6-5 and TRBJ1-1, with a possible D match to TRBD1 (5 bases). CDR1 is MNHEY, CDR2 SVGAGI, per germline. The CDR3 length is 13 residues. The DNA for the CDR3 is TGTGCCAGCAGTTACGTGGGGGGACTAGGCTCGGTCTTT. Its protein product is CASSYVGGLGSVF.

The rearrangement joins TRBV2 to TRBJ2-7; the match to TRBD2 covers 14 bases. This CDR3 has 16 amino acids. Germline V gene data show CDR1 as SNHLY and CDR2 as FYNNEI. With V trimmed by 3 bases and J by 6 bases, 7 bases remained unmatched. The CDR3 bases are TGTGCCAGCAGTGAGACACCGACTAGCGGGGGGGGCGAGCAGTACTTC. Translating it yields CASSETPTSGGGEQYF.

The chain uses TRBV2 and TRBJ2-2, with 7 bases identical to TRBD1. The CDR3 totals 15 residues. Germline-derived CDR1 and CDR2 are SNHLY and FYNNEI. V lost 5 bases, J lost 5 bases, and 8 bases stayed unmatched. The CDR3 is CASSRRQGGTGELFF. As DNA, the CDR3 is TGTGCCAGCAGTAGGAGACAGGGTGGAACCGGGGAGCTGTTTTTT.

The chain has TRBV7-9 and TRBJ1-1; D remains ambiguous. The V gene's germline CDR1 is SEHNR and CDR2 FQNEAQ (reference sequence). This CDR3 spans 12 amino acids. V lost 6 bases, J lost 2 bases, and 7 bases lay in between. The CDR3 nucleotides are TGTGCCAGCAGTGGTCCAAACACTGAAGCTTTCTTT. Amino acid sequence: CASSGPNTEAFF.